The sequence of this T cell receptor beta chain was determined in a study of glioma-infiltrating T cells. Study conclusions and caveats: Only very few CDR3 sequences appeared in both tissue and blood.

V lost 2 bases and J 7 bases, leaving 12 bases between the germline ends. Germline V CDR1 and CDR2: DFQATT, SNEGSKA (reference sequence). There are 13 residues in the CDR3. TCR alpha and beta CDR3 regions were amplified from RNA using iRepertoire nested multiplex PCR. TCRdb processed the multiplex PCR reads anew with MiXCR; each CDR3 protein has one entry. The table has some 100,000 distinct CDR3 sequences, 20% to 25% seen once. This clonotype was found many times. Its target is unknown. Sequencing was carried out using glioma tissue, nonneoplastic brain tissue, or PBMCs (not recorded which). The chain couples TRBV20-1 to TRBJ2-1; D is undetermined. The receptor comes from a human donor with low-grade glioma or glioblastoma, undergoing nonglioma brain surgery, or in good health (not recorded which). The CDR3 DNA follows: TGCAGTGCTAGATTTCCTTGGGCAAATGAGCAGTTCTTC. Protein: CSARFPWANEQFF.